This passage covers 8 T cell receptor beta chains from one sample sequenced in a study of OX40 agonist ivuxolimab in advanced cancers. Assay used: immunoSEQ multiplex PCR; TCRdb lists only in-frame clones, some missing. The sample lists about 70,000 clones; roughly 86% were seen once. The sequencing used CD4+ or CD8+ T cells sorted from blood, collected in a trial of the OX40 agonist ivuxolimab. The source of these receptors is an adult with an advanced solid tumor such as melanoma, head and neck, liver or kidney cancer.

The chain carries TRBV5-1 and TRBJ1-4; TRBD1 might be the D (6 bases). This CDR3 contains 14 residues. Trimming cost V 4 bases and J 4 bases, with 11 bases left between them. CDR1 SGHRS and CDR2 YFSETQ come from the germline V gene. The CDR3 DNA is TGCGCCAGCAGCGAGGGACACATTAATGAAAAACTGTTTTTT. It yields the protein CASSEGHINEKLFF.

The rearrangement uses TRBV5-4 and TRBJ2-3; the D is unclear. Germline V gene data show CDR1 as SGHNT and CDR2 as YYREEE (reference sequence). CDR3 length equals 16 residues. Trimming cost V 5 bases and J 2 bases, with 18 bases left between them. DNA for the CDR3: TGTGCCAGCAGTTCAATAGGCACGCGCGCCACAGATACGCAGTATTTT. This encodes CASSSIGTRATDTQYF.

The chain uses TRBV2 and TRBJ1-1; perhaps TRBD1 as D (5 bases). Germline loops: CDR1 SNHLY, CDR2 FYNNEI. The CDR3 is 14 residues long. Trimming took 3 bases from V and 0 from J, leaving 8 bases between them. In DNA form, the CDR3 reads TGTGCCAGCAGTGAGACAGCTATGAACACTGAAGCTTTCTTT. Its translation is CASSETAMNTEAFF.

This chain joins TRBV12-1 and TRBJ1-2. TRBV12-1 is shown as a pseudogene. The CDR3 extends over 17 amino acids. CDR3 loop: CASSFNSQRPILCGYTF. As DNA, the CDR3 is TGTGCCAGCAGCTTTAATAGCCAACGGCCAATCCTGTGTGGCTACACCTTC.

The chain is built from TRBV15 and TRBJ1-1; tentatively, D is TRBD1 (6 bases). CDR1 and CDR2 from the germline V gene are LNHNV and YYDKDF (reference sequence). V was cut by 3 bases and J by 7 bases, with 18 bases left in between. The length of the CDR3 is 15 residues. The CDR3 DNA reads TGTGCCACCAGCAGTGGGGGAAACAGGGTCCTTGAAGCTTTCTTT. It translates to CATSSGGNRVLEAFF. Using reference TRBV15 and TRBJ1-1 for the parts outside the CDR3, the full variable domain is DAMVIQNPRYQVTQFGKPVTLSCSQTLNHNVMYWYQQKSSQAPKLLFHYYDKDFNNEADTPDNFQSRRPNTSFCFLDIRSPGLGDTAMYLCATSSGGNRVLEAFFGQGTRLTVV.

This chain links TRBV19 with TRBJ1-1; D is uncertain. CDR1 and CDR2 from the germline V gene are LNHDA and SQIVND (reference sequence). The V and J ends lost 7 bases and 6 bases respectively, with 15 bases between them. The CDR3 spans 13 residues. CDR3 protein: CASNRERTAEAFF. CDR3 DNA sequence: TGTGCCAGTAATAGAGAGAGAACCGCTGAAGCTTTCTTT. Complete variable domain (other parts from reference TRBV19 and TRBJ1-1): DGGITQSPKYLFRKEGQNVTLSCEQNLNHDAMYWYRQDPGQGLRLIYYSQIVNDFQKGDIAEGYSVSREKKESFPLTVTSAQKNPTAFYLCASNRERTAEAFFGQGTRLTVV.

With respect to this clone: It is likely a read error, because the conserved phenylalanine at the end of the CDR3 is missing. The DNA is omitted, as the CDR3 cannot be located on it reliably, and the CDR3 follows TCRdb's listing. The rearrangement uses TRBV6-6 and TRBJ1-4; the D segment call TRBD1 is taken from the table without a DNA check. Germline V gene lookup returns CDR1 MNHNY and CDR2 SVGAGI (reference sequence). From its first to its last residue, the CDR3 has 11 amino acids. The CDR3 loop is CAAGKGQGAML.

The V call is TRBV18, the J call TRBJ2-3; the match to TRBD1 covers 8 bases. Germline loops: CDR1 KGHSH, CDR2 LQKENI. Trimming removed 8 bases from V and 4 bases from J; junction bases left unmatched: 2. The CDR3 extends over 12 amino acids. CDR3 sequence reads: CASVQGADTQYF. In nucleotides, the CDR3 is TGTGCCAGCGTACAGGGGGCAGATACGCAGTATTTT.